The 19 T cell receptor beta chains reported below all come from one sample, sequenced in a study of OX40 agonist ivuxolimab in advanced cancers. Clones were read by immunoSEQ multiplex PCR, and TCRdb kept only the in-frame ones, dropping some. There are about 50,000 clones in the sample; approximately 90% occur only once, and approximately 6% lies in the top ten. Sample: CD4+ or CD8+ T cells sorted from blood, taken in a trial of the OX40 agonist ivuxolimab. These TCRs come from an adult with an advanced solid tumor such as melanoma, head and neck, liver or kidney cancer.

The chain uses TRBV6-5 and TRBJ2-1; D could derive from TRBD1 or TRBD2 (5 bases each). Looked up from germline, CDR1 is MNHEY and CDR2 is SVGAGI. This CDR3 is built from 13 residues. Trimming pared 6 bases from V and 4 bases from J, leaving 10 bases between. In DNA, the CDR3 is TGTGCCAGCAGCCCGGGACGTTACAATGAGCAGTTCTTC. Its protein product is CASSPGRYNEQFF.

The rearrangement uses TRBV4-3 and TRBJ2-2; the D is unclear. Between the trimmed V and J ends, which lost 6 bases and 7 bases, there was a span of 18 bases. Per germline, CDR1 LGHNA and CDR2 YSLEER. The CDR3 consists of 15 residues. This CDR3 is CASREFGPLGGELFF. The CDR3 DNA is TGCGCCAGCAGAGAATTTGGGCCTCTCGGCGGGGAGCTGTTTTTT.

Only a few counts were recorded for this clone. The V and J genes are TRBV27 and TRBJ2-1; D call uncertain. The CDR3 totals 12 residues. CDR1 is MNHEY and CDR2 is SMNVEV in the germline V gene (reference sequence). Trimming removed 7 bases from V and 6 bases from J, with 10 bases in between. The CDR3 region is CASTSFSNEQFF. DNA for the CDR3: TGTGCCAGCACGTCCTTTAGCAATGAGCAGTTCTTC.

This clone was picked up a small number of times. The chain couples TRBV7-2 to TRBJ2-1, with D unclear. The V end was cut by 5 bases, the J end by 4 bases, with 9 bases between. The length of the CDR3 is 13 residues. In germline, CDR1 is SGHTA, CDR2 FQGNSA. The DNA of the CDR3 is TGTGCCAGCAGCATCGGTGGGTACAATGAGCAGTTCTTC. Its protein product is CASSIGGYNEQFF.

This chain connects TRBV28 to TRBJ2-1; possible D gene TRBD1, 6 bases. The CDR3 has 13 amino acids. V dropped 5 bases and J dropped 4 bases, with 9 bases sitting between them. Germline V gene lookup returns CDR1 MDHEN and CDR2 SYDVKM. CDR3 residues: CASSPDRYNEQFF. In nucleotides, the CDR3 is TGTGCCAGCAGTCCGGACAGATACAATGAGCAGTTCTTC.

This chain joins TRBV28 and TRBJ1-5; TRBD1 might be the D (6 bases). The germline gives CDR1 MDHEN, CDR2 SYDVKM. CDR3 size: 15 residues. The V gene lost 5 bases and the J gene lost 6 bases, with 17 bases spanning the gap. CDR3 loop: CASSDMTGIIQPQHF. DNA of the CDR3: TGTGCCAGCAGTGACATGACAGGTATTATTCAGCCCCAGCATTTT.

The CDR3 is CASSVEIAGGPDTQYF. The CDR3 DNA reads as TGTGCCAGCAGCGTAGAGATAGCGGGAGGGCCAGATACGCAGTATTTT. The V gene is TRBV9, the J gene TRBJ2-3, with 11 bases matching TRBD2. The CDR3 contains 16 residues. V lost 0 bases, J lost 4 bases, and 4 bases stayed unmatched. Germline loops: CDR1 SGDLS, CDR2 YYNGEE.

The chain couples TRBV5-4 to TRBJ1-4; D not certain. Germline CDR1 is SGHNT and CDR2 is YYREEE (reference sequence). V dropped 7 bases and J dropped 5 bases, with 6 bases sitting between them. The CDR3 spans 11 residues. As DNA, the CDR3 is TGTGCCAGCTTACACAATGAAAAACTGTTTTTT. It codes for CASLHNEKLFF.

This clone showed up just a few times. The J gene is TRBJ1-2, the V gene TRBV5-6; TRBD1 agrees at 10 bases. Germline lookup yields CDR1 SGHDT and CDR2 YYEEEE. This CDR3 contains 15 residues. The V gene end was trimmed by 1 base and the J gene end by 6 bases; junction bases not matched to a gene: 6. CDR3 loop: CASSLRDRGVNGYTF. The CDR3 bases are TGTGCCAGCAGCTTGAGGGACAGGGGAGTAAATGGCTACACCTTC.

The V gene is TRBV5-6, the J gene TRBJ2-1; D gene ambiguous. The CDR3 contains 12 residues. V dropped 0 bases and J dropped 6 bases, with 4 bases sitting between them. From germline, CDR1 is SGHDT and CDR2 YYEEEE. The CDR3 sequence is CASSLGGNEQFF. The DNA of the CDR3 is TGTGCCAGCAGCTTGGGGGGCAATGAGCAGTTCTTC.

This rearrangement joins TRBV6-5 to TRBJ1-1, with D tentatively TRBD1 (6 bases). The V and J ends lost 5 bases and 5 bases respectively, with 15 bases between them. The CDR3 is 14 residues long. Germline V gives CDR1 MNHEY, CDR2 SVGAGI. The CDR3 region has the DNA TGTGCCAGCAGTGAGGGCACAGGGTATACTGAAGCTTTCTTT. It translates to CASSEGTGYTEAFF.

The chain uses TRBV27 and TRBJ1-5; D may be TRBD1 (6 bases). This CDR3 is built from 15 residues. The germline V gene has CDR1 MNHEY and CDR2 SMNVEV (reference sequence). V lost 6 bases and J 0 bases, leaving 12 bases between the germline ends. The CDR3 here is CASRRRGDSNQPQHF. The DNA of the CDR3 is TGTGCCAGCAGACGCAGGGGCGATAGCAATCAGCCCCAGCATTTT.

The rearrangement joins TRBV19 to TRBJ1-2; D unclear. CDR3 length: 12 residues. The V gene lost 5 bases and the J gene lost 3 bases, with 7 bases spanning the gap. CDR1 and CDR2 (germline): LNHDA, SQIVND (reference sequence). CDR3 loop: CASSPDDYGYTF. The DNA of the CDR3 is TGTGCCAGTAGTCCAGACGACTATGGCTACACCTTC. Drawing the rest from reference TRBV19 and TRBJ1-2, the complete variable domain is DGGITQSPKYLFRKEGQNVTLSCEQNLNHDAMYWYRQDPGQGLRLIYYSQIVNDFQKGDIAEGYSVSREKKESFPLTVTSAQKNPTAFYLCASSPDDYGYTFGSGTRLTVV.

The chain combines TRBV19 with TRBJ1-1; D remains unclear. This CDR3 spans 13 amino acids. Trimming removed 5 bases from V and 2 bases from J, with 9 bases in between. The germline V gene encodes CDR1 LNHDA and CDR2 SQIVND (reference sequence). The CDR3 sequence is CASSGAINTEAFF. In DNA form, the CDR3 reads TGTGCCAGTAGTGGAGCAATAAACACTGAAGCTTTCTTT. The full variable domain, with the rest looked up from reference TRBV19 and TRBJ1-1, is DGGITQSPKYLFRKEGQNVTLSCEQNLNHDAMYWYRQDPGQGLRLIYYSQIVNDFQKGDIAEGYSVSREKKESFPLTVTSAQKNPTAFYLCASSGAINTEAFFGQGTRLTVV.

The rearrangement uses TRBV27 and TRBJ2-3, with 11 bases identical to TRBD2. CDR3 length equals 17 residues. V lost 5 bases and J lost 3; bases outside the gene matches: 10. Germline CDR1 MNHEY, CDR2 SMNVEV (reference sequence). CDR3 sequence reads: CASSTDRLAGLTDTQYF. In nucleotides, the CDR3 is TGTGCCAGCAGTACGGATCGACTAGCGGGACTAACAGATACGCAGTATTTT.

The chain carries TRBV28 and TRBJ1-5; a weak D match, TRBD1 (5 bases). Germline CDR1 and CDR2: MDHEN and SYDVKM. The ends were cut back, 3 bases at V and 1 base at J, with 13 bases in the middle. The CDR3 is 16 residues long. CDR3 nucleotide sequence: TGTGCCAGCAGTTTTGGCACCCAGGGCAGCAATCAGCCCCAGCATTTT. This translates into CASSFGTQGSNQPQHF.

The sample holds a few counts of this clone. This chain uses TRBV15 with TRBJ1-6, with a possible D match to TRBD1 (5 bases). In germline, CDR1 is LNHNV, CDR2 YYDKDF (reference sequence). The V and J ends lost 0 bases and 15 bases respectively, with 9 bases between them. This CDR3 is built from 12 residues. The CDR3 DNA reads TGTGCCACCAGCAGAGATGGGGCACTCCTCCACTTT. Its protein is CATSRDGALLHF. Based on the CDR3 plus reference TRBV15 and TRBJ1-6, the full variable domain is DAMVIQNPRYQVTQFGKPVTLSCSQTLNHNVMYWYQQKSSQAPKLLFHYYDKDFNNEADTPDNFQSRRPNTSFCFLDIRSPGLGDTAMYLCATSRDGALLHFGNGTRLTVT.

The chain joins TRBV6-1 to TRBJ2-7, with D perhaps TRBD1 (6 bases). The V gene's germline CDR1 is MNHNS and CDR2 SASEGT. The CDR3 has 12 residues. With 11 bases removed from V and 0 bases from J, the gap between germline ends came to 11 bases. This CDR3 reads CAVEDSSYEQYV. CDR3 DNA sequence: TGTGCCGTTGAGGACAGCTCCTACGAGCAGTACGTC.

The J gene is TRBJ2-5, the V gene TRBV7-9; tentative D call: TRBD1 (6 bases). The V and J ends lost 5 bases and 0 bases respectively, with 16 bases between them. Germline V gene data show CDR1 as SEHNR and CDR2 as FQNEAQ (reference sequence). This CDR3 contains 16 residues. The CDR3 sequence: CASSTTRTDYQETQYF. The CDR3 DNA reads TGTGCCAGCAGCACGACGAGGACAGATTACCAAGAGACCCAGTACTTC.